This T cell receptor (beta chain) was profiled in a study of T cell responses to AZD1222 COVID-19 vaccine. Study at large: It was second doses at about 4 or about 12 weeks that were pooled. Findings and limits, study-wide: Clonal diversity may have been underestimated in mostly white British donors. The study found vaccine-associated CD4 TCRs spanning spike, dominant at 160-218 and 743-854. Unmutated variant regions are reportedly the target of nearly half of TCRs that are spike-specific.

Per the germline V gene, CDR1 is SEHNR and CDR2 is FQNEAQ (reference sequence). Trimming removed 5 bases from V and 4 bases from J; junction bases left unmatched: 8. CDR3 length: 15 amino acids. Method: immunoSEQ multiplex PCR; TCRdb's copy keeps in-frame clones and lacks some. The repertoire has 80,000 to 130,000 clones, approximately 88% of them found once; the top ten carry 15% to 20%. This clone was seen a handful of times. Its antigen is as yet unknown. J is TRBJ2-1 and V is TRBV7-9, with 7 bases fitting TRBD1. The starting material was peripheral blood, obtained on day 0 of AZD1222 vaccination. The receptor was derived from an adult in good health. This chain's CDR3 is CASSRTDRLYNEQFF. CDR3 DNA sequence: TGTGCCAGCAGCCGAACGGACAGGTTATACAATGAGCAGTTCTTC.